The rows below give T cell receptor beta chains drawn from one sample of a study of OX40 agonist ivuxolimab in advanced cancers. The method was immunoSEQ multiplex PCR; TCRdb's version includes in-frame clones alone and lacks a portion of them. The profile covers about 43,000 clones, with 75% to 90% appearing a single time and 14% to 15% taken by the ten largest. Source: CD4+ or CD8+ T cells sorted from blood, taken in a trial of the OX40 agonist ivuxolimab. These receptors originate from an adult with an advanced solid tumor such as melanoma, head and neck, liver or kidney cancer. Both conserved end residues are part of each CDR3. A D gene is named only where the DNA matches it firmly. Only some rows state a clone size, as once, few, many or a class for expanded clones.

j_call,v_call,d_call,clone_size,cdr3_aa,cdr3_nt
TRBJ2-1,TRBV9,TRBD2,.,CASSVATSEYNEQFF,TGTGCCAGCAGCGTAGCTACTAGCGAATACAATGAGCAGTTCTTC
TRBJ2-7,TRBV7-3,.,.,CASSVKPTSSGPYEQYF,TGTGCCAGCAGCGTAAAGCCGACTAGTTCCGGGCCCTACGAGCAGTACTTC
TRBJ1-2,TRBV28,.,.,CASSLFTSSKGYTF,TGTGCCAGCAGTTTATTTACGAGTTCAAAGGGCTACACCTTC
TRBJ1-5,TRBV23-1,TRBD1,.,CASSRRQGAPSPQHF,TGCGCCAGCAGCCGTCGACAGGGGGCCCCATCGCCCCAGCATTTT
TRBJ2-2,TRBV9,TRBD1,.,CASSVVDRGDTGELFF,TGTGCCAGCAGCGTAGTCGACAGGGGGGACACCGGGGAGCTGTTTTTT
TRBJ1-1,TRBV2,.,.,CASRDSLENTEAFF,TGTGCCAGCAGGGATTCTCTTGAGAACACTGAAGCTTTCTTT
TRBJ2-3,TRBV10-1,TRBD2,.,CASSESEAGGGDTQYF,TGCGCCAGCAGTGAGTCTGAGGCGGGGGGGGGAGATACGCAGTATTTT
TRBJ2-7,TRBV9,.,.,CASSVESAVGEAYF,TGTGCCAGCAGCGTAGAATCGGCGGTGGGGGAGGCGTACTTC
TRBJ1-2,TRBV6-5,.,.,CASSYSQTGGYTF,TGTGCCAGCAGTTACTCGCAAACCGGGGGCTACACCTTC
TRBJ2-7,TRBV19,.,.,CASSTGASSYEQYF,TGTGCCAGTAGTACGGGGGCCAGCTCCTACGAGCAGTACTTC
TRBJ2-1,TRBV5-6,TRBD2,.,CASRPGGPNNEQFF,TGTGCCAGCAGACCGGGGGGTCCTAACAATGAGCAGTTCTTC
TRBJ2-3,TRBV18,TRBD2,.,CASSPSGRDTDTQYF,TGTGCCAGCTCACCATCCGGGAGGGACACAGATACGCAGTATTTT
TRBJ1-4,TRBV11-2,.,.,CASSFRDTDEKLFF,TGTGCCAGCAGCTTCAGGGACACTGATGAAAAACTGTTTTTT
TRBJ1-4,TRBV6-1,.,.,CASSEWWRREEKLFF,TGTGCCAGCAGTGAATGGTGGCGGAGGGAGGAAAAACTGTTTTTT
TRBJ2-7,TRBV28,TRBD1,.,CASSTQGEEGYF,TGTGCCAGCAGTACACAGGGGGAGGAAGGGTACTTC
TRBJ2-5,TRBV5-1,TRBD2,.,CASSLAGGMETQYF,TGCGCCAGCAGCCTAGCGGGGGGAATGGAGACCCAGTACTTC
TRBJ2-1,TRBV27,TRBD1,.,CASKQQGAHNEQFF,TGTGCCAGCAAGCAACAGGGGGCGCACAATGAGCAGTTCTTC
TRBJ2-1,TRBV5-6,.,.,CASSPDPAAYNEQFF,TGTGCCAGCAGCCCGGACCCAGCCGCCTACAATGAGCAGTTCTTC
TRBJ1-1,TRBV4-1,.,.,CASSQDWAGTEAFF,TGCGCCAGCAGCCAAGATTGGGCAGGGACTGAAGCTTTCTTT
TRBJ1-1,TRBV29-1,TRBD1,once,CSVETRRTGGGGFTMGAFF,TGCAGCGTTGAAACTCGTAGGACAGGGGGCGGGGGTTTCACGATGGGAGCTTTCTTT
TRBJ1-3,TRBV2,.,.,CASSDSGLPYLYSGNTIYF,TGTGCCAGCAGTGACTCTGGACTGCCCTACCTTTACTCTGGAAACACCATATATTTT